The next 8 T cell receptor beta chains were all read from a single sample in a study of immune characterization of retroperitoneal liposarcoma. TCRdb passed the PCR reads through MiXCR, listing each CDR3 protein once. The sample carries more than 10,000 distinct CDR3 sequences, around 26% recorded once. The material sequenced was tumor tissue. These receptors were obtained from a female donor with retroperitoneal liposarcoma.

The chain carries TRBV6-9 and TRBJ2-4, with TRBD2 identical over 9 bases. The J call may be wrong; the DNA end is better matched by TRBJ2-5. The CDR3 is 14 residues long. CDR1 and CDR2 (germline): MNHGY, SVAAGI. The CDR3, as DNA: TGTGCCAGCATGCGGGGGGGGTACCAAGAGACCCAGTACTTC. It yields the protein CASMRGGYQETQYF.

V and J are TRBV6-1 and TRBJ2-3; possible D gene TRBD1, 6 bases. Germline loops: CDR1 MNHNS, CDR2 SASEGT. The CDR3 runs 14 residues. V was pared by 0 bases and J by 13 bases, with 17 bases between. The CDR3 DNA follows: TGTGCCAGCAGTGAAGCGCTTCTAGGACAGTCGGAGTATTTT. Its protein is CASSEALLGQSEYF.

This clonotype has a handful of counts. This chain joins TRBV6-1 and TRBJ1-5; D may be TRBD1 (5 bases). V lost 6 bases and J 0 bases, leaving 9 bases between the germline ends. The CDR3 has 14 amino acids. Looked up from germline, CDR1 is MNHNS and CDR2 is SASEGT. CDR3 residues: CASRGRNSNQPQHF. The CDR3 DNA is TGTGCCAGCAGGGGACGGAATAGCAATCAGCCCCAGCATTTT.

This clonotype counts as large (0.1 to 1%). The J gene is TRBJ2-3, the V gene TRBV12-3 or TRBV12-4; 11 nucleotides match TRBD2. This CDR3 has 15 residues. The ends lost 7 bases at V and 7 bases at J; junction bases unmatched: 10. CDR3 in amino acids: CASTIAGGPGYTQYF. For the CDR3, the DNA is TGTGCCAGCACCATAGCGGGAGGGCCGGGTTATACGCAGTATTTT.

This chain connects TRBV7-2 to TRBJ2-1; D gene unclear. V lost 0 bases and J 4 bases, leaving 1 base between the germline ends. There are 12 residues in the CDR3. Germline V gene lookup returns CDR1 SGHTA and CDR2 FQGNSA. The CDR3 nucleotides read TGTGCCAGCAGCTTAGCATACAATGAGCAGTTCTTC. This gives the protein CASSLAYNEQFF.

The sample holds many counts of this clonotype. The V gene is TRBV11-2, the J gene TRBJ2-3, with D unclear. Germline values: CDR1 SGHAT, CDR2 FQNNGV. Trimming removed 0 bases from V and 4 bases from J, with 5 bases in between. This CDR3 has 13 residues. The CDR3 region is CASSLDRADTQYF. Written as DNA, the CDR3 is TGTGCCAGCAGCTTAGATCGCGCAGATACGCAGTATTTT.

This clonotype was seen at least ten times. This chain joins TRBV7-9 and TRBJ2-1, with no clear D. Matching the DNA end better, TRBJ2-7 makes the J call doubtful. The CDR3 consists of 14 residues. The germline V gene has CDR1 SEHNR and CDR2 FQNEAQ (reference sequence). The CDR3 is CASSLEVQFAEQYF. CDR3 in DNA: TGTGCCAGCAGCTTAGAAGTCCAGTTCGCCGAGCAGTACTTC.

This clonotype was recorded many times. The chain is built from TRBV12-3 or TRBV12-4 and TRBJ2-5, with D possibly being TRBD1 or TRBD2 (5 bases each). Deletions cut 7 bases from V and 11 bases from J, with 23 bases between. This CDR3 is built from 14 residues. The CDR3 is CASTLTGRYNEQYF. Written as DNA, the CDR3 is TGTGCCAGCACCCTAACGGGACGGTACAATGAGCAGTACTTC.